This TCR beta chain was profiled in a study of shared clonotypes between healthy human individuals. For the study at large: A couple of women and a few men aged 18 to 49 served as donors.

HIV-negative, healthy adults without recent acute infections or vaccinations were the donors. Data came from immunoSEQ multiplex PCR; TCRdb stores just in-frame clones and leaves some out. The profile covers 850,000 to 1,200,000 clones, with roughly 80% appearing a single time and approximately 1.5% taken by the ten largest. Germline loops: CDR1 KGHSH, CDR2 LQKENI. Trimming removed 4 bases from V and 6 bases from J; junction bases left unmatched: 3. This CDR3 has 14 residues. The sample comprised memory CD4+ T cells sorted from blood. Subset defined: CD45RA-negative fraction. The TCR originated in a young man in good health. The V and J genes are TRBV18 and TRBJ2-1, with TRBD2 matching 10 bases. The CDR3 sequence: CASSLSGGSNEQFF. In DNA, the CDR3 is TGTGCCAGCTCACTTAGCGGGGGGTCCAATGAGCAGTTCTTC.